These 21 T cell receptor beta chains came from one sample sequenced in a study of beta chain features in type 1 diabetes (dated by TCRdb to about 2018). What the authors observed across the whole study: A moderate but significant shortening of TCRB CDR3 length was observed in type 1 diabetes patients in all four CD4+ subsets.

Library preparation used the immunoSEQ multiplex PCR assay. The High Capacity cDNA Reverse Transcription Kit was used to reverse transcribe all of the isolated RNA, meaning that expressed TCRB transcripts were what got sequenced. The immuneACCESS repertoire file appears here via TCRdb, limited to in-frame rearrangements. These files lack a portion of the clones; in checked studies, under half of the deficit traces to unresolved V genes, and the cause of the others is not known. The sample table holds more than 250,000 clones, of which over 11% were seen once. 0.017% of the sample rests with the top ten. These receptors' antigens are unknown. The sequencing input was naive CD4+ T cells from blood. What this sample's cell subset or site label stands for: true naive CD4+ T cells. These TCRs come from a man aged 25 to 40 with type 1 diabetes.

The gene calls are TRBV19 and TRBJ2-2; TRBD2 matches 14 bases. With 7 bases clipped from V and 5 bases from J, the junction kept 9 bases outside the gene matches. The CDR3 is made up of 17 amino acids. In germline, CDR1 is LNHDA, CDR2 SQIVND (reference sequence). CDR3 amino acids: CASIRGLAGAQTGELFF. The CDR3 DNA reads TGTGCCAGTATCCGGGGACTAGCGGGGGCCCAGACCGGGGAGCTGTTTTTT.

In this sample, this clone turned up a few times. The V gene is TRBV7-8, the J gene TRBJ2-3; TRBD2 aligns across 7 bases. V gave up 3 bases and J gave up 2 bases; unmatched junction bases: 2. Germline V gives CDR1 SGHVS, CDR2 FQNEAQ. The CDR3 sequence is 14 residues long. CDR3 in amino acids: CASSFLAVTDTQYF. The CDR3 coding sequence is TGTGCCAGCAGCTTCCTAGCGGTCACAGATACGCAGTATTTT.

This clone was recorded a few times. The chain employs TRBV7-2 and TRBJ2-7; D is perhaps TRBD1 (6 bases). Per the germline V gene, CDR1 is SGHTA and CDR2 is FQGNSA. CDR3 size: 17 residues. The ends were cut back, 0 bases at V and 0 bases at J, with 15 bases in the middle. Here the CDR3 DNA reads TGTGCCAGCAGCTTAGCCGACAGGACGCCACACTCCTACGAGCAGTACTTC. Translating gives CASSLADRTPHSYEQYF. The full variable domain, completed using reference TRBV7-2 and TRBJ2-7, is GAGVSQSPSNKVTEKGKDVELRCDPISGHTALYWYRQSLGQGLEFLIYFQGNSAPDKSGLPSDRFSAERTGGSVSTLTIQRTQQEDSAVYLCASSLADRTPHSYEQYFGPGTRLTVT.

This clone was seen a handful of times. The chain has TRBV7-2 and TRBJ1-2; D is possibly TRBD1 (5 bases). This CDR3 has 13 residues. Germline CDR1 and CDR2: SGHTA and FQGNSA. Trimming took 3 bases from V and 8 from J, leaving 13 bases between them. CDR3 nucleotide sequence: TGTGCCAGCAGCTTGAGTAGGGGTGGCGGCTACACCTTC. Amino acid sequence: CASSLSRGGGYTF.

This clone turned up a few times. The chain is built from TRBV7-7 and TRBJ2-3; 8 bases are shared with TRBD1. The CDR3 length is 15 residues. The V gene's germline CDR1 is SSHAT and CDR2 FNYEAQ (reference sequence). V trimming: 3 bases; J trimming: 1 base; junction bases outside the gene matches: 3. The CDR3 is CASSFGQGRTDTQYF. Written as DNA, the CDR3 is TGTGCCAGCAGCTTCGGACAGGGACGCACAGATACGCAGTATTTT.

This clone was observed a handful of times. J is TRBJ2-6 and V is TRBV4-3; 12 nucleotides match TRBD2. With V trimmed by 2 bases and J by 1 base, 3 bases remained unmatched. The V gene's germline CDR1 is LGHNA and CDR2 YSLEER. This CDR3 spans 18 amino acids. CDR3: CASSQLLAGGSGANVLTF. CDR3 in DNA: TGCGCCAGCAGCCAATTACTAGCGGGAGGATCTGGGGCCAACGTCCTGACTTTC.

This clone was seen a handful of times. The genes are TRBV5-1 and TRBJ2-5; D is undetermined. Per the germline V gene, CDR1 is SGHRS and CDR2 is YFSETQ. V was pared by 2 bases and J by 3 bases, with 8 bases between. This CDR3 spans 13 amino acids. The CDR3 spells CASSFGTEETQYF. The CDR3 DNA reads TGCGCCAGCAGCTTCGGTACAGAAGAGACCCAGTACTTC.

This clone has just a few counts. The DNA for the CDR3 is TGTGCCAGCAGCCGTCTAGCTGCCGGGGAGCTGTTTTTT. It specifies CASSRLAAGELFF. This chain joins TRBV11-2 and TRBJ2-2; perhaps TRBD2 as D (5 bases). CDR3 length: 13 residues. The germline gives CDR1 SGHAT, CDR2 FQNNGV. The germline V and J ends were trimmed by 5 bases and 6 bases, with 10 bases remaining between them. Full variable domain (remainder filled in from reference TRBV11-2 and TRBJ2-2): EAGVAQSPRYKIIEKRQSVAFWCNPISGHATLYWYQQILGQGPKLLIQFQNNGVVDDSQLPKDRFSAERLKGVDSTLKIQPAKLEDSAVYLCASSRLAAGELFFGEGSRLTVL.

The V gene is TRBV6-5, the J gene TRBJ1-1; TRBD1 aligns across 8 bases. This CDR3 is built from 14 residues. CDR1 and CDR2 (germline): MNHEY, SVGAGI. After removal of 4 bases from V and 6 bases from J, the junction contained 7 bases not matched to a gene. The CDR3 sequence: CASSSLGQGPEAFF. The DNA of the CDR3 is TGTGCCAGCAGTTCCCTAGGACAGGGCCCTGAAGCTTTCTTT.

This clone turned up a few times. The rearrangement joins TRBV4-2 to TRBJ2-7; 9 bases align to TRBD1. Germline V gives CDR1 LGHNA, CDR2 YNFKEQ. The CDR3 has 16 amino acids. V lost 3 bases and J lost 3; bases outside the gene matches: 9. The CDR3 bases are TGTGCCAGCAGCCAGAGGGAGACAGGGGGATACTACGAGCAGTACTTC. This sequence encodes CASSQRETGGYYEQYF.

This chain links TRBV2 with TRBJ1-1, with D perhaps TRBD1 (6 bases). Germline values: CDR1 SNHLY, CDR2 FYNNEI. Trimming shortened V by 8 bases and J by 6 bases, and 19 bases separated the two germline ends. This CDR3 is built from 14 residues. This CDR3 reads CASLSEQGEAEAFF. Here the CDR3 DNA reads TGTGCCAGCTTAAGCGAACAGGGTGAGGCTGAAGCTTTCTTT.

This chain joins TRBV7-9 and TRBJ2-7; a possible D gene is TRBD1 (5 bases). CDR1 SEHNR and CDR2 FQNEAQ come from the germline V gene (reference sequence). V lost 5 bases to trimming and J lost 2 bases, with 13 bases between them. The length of the CDR3 is 14 residues. The chain's CDR3 is CASSPQGPTYEQYF. The CDR3 DNA is TGTGCCAGCAGCCCTCAGGGTCCAACCTACGAGCAGTACTTC.

This clone was detected a few times. V usage is TRBV2 and J usage is TRBJ1-1; tentative D call: TRBD1 (6 bases). V was clipped by 7 bases and J by 5 bases, with 23 bases between them. The CDR3 is 16 residues long. The germline V gene encodes CDR1 SNHLY and CDR2 FYNNEI. As DNA, the CDR3 is TGTGCCAGCAAAAGGGAGGGCCTACAGGGAGAGACTGAAGCTTTCTTT. Translation gives CASKREGLQGETEAFF.

Notes on this clone: One junction end does not reproduce the germline sequence, and a read error may be involved. The chain links TRBV2 to TRBJ2-5; tentatively, D is TRBD2 (6 bases). CDR3 length: 13 residues. Germline CDR1 is SNHLY and CDR2 is FYNNEI. This CDR3 reads CASRTRTKEIQYF. The CDR3 region has the DNA TGTGCCAGCAGGACTAGAACAAAAGAGATCCAGTACTTC.

The chain couples TRBV14 to TRBJ1-1, with D unresolved. CDR3 length: 15 residues. V lost 1 base and J 1 base, leaving 10 bases between the germline ends. The germline V gene has CDR1 SGHDN and CDR2 FVKESK. The CDR3 loop reads CASSQVAGRNTEAFF. The CDR3 DNA follows: TGTGCCAGCAGCCAAGTGGCAGGCCGGAACACTGAAGCTTTCTTT.

This clone was observed a few times. The genes are TRBV7-2 and TRBJ2-7; D perhaps matches TRBD1 (6 bases). V gave up 5 bases and J gave up 5 bases, with 25 bases separating them. Germline CDR1 SGHTA, CDR2 FQGNSA. The CDR3 has 17 amino acids. CDR3 DNA sequence: TGTGCCAGCAGCATACGAACAATACGCAGGGGATCCGACGAGCAGTACTTC. Its translation is CASSIRTIRRGSDEQYF.

There are a few counts of this clone. The chain links TRBV5-1 to TRBJ2-1; D might be TRBD1 (5 bases). From germline, CDR1 is SGHRS and CDR2 YFSETQ. Trimming shortened V by 0 bases and J by 4 bases, and 17 bases separated the two germline ends. The CDR3 contains 17 residues. The DNA for the CDR3 is TGCGCCAGCAGCTTGGATCGGAGTGGGGCGAGGTACAATGAGCAGTTCTTC. Encoded protein: CASSLDRSGARYNEQFF.

This clone was counted a few times. Relative to the germline gene, one junction end is altered; a read error may explain this. The J gene is TRBJ2-3, the V gene TRBV19, with TRBD2 matching over 12 bases. Germline V gene data show CDR1 as LNHDA and CDR2 as SQIVND (reference sequence). CDR3 length: 17 amino acids. DNA for the CDR3: TGTGCCAGTAGTATGCCCCTGACTAGCGGGAGTTCAGATACGCGGTATTTT. It is translated as CASSMPLTSGSSDTRYF.

The chain couples TRBV5-1 to TRBJ2-2, with TRBD2 matching 10 bases. V was pared by 4 bases and J by 6 bases, with 9 bases of the junction left unmatched. There are 16 residues in the CDR3. Per the germline V gene, CDR1 is SGHRS and CDR2 is YFSETQ. CDR3 residues: CASSTPSGRGSGELFF. The CDR3 nucleotides are TGCGCCAGCAGCACGCCTAGCGGGAGAGGTTCCGGGGAGCTGTTTTTT.

The chain employs TRBV7-3 and TRBJ2-1; 9 nucleotides align to TRBD2. Germline CDR1 reads SGHTA; CDR2 reads FQGTGA. J gave up 4 bases and V 5 bases, and 9 bases lay outside the gene matches. This CDR3 contains 16 residues. The CDR3 sequence: CASSPDSGSPYNEQFF. The CDR3 region has the DNA TGTGCCAGCAGCCCGGATAGCGGGAGCCCTTACAATGAGCAGTTCTTC.

The rearrangement links TRBV18 to TRBJ2-3; D might be TRBD2 (7 bases). V was pared by 3 bases and J by 5 bases, with 24 bases between. The CDR3 sequence is 18 residues long. Germline loops: CDR1 KGHSH, CDR2 LQKENI. Written as DNA, the CDR3 is TGTGCCAGCTCACCCCCGGGTGGGGGGGGCGCCAGTCGAGATACGCAGTATTTT. It yields the protein CASSPPGGGGASRDTQYF.